These 27 T cell receptor beta chains were sequenced from one sample in a study of graft-versus-host responses after intestinal transplantation. Generated by immunoSEQ multiplex PCR, the TCRdb table keeps only in-frame clones and is missing some. The sample records about 9,600 clones, over 70% being singletons. Graft-derived tissue was subjected to processing to liberate intraepithelial and lamina propria lymphocytes. The sample in question was ileum tissue, obtained 472 days after intestinal transplantation. These receptors were taken from a human patient who received an intestinal transplant, so some T cells may come from the graft donor.

The V gene is TRBV6-5, the J gene TRBJ1-3; D possibly corresponds to TRBD1 (5 bases). Germline values: CDR1 MNHEY, CDR2 SVGAGI. V was shortened by 7 bases and J by 0 bases, with 13 bases between the two germline ends. The CDR3 consists of 15 residues. CDR3 sequence reads: CASKYTGGSGNTIYF. In DNA, the CDR3 is TGTGCCAGCAAGTATACAGGCGGCTCTGGAAACACCATATATTTT.

The chain combines TRBV25-1 with TRBJ2-5; D is unresolved. The CDR3 contains 11 residues. V dropped 6 bases and J dropped 5 bases, with 7 bases sitting between them. Germline loops: CDR1 MGHDK, CDR2 SYGVNS. The CDR3: CASSLFETQYF. CDR3 DNA: TGTGCCAGCAGCCTTTTCGAGACCCAGTACTTC. Complete variable domain (other parts from reference TRBV25-1 and TRBJ2-5): EADIYQTPRYLVIGTGKKITLECSQTMGHDKMYWYQQDPGMELHLIHYSYGVNSTEKGDLSSESTVSRIRTEHFPLTLESARPSHTSQYLCASSLFETQYFGPGTRLLVL.

The genes are TRBV7-6 and TRBJ2-1; 7 nucleotides align to TRBD1. The germline CDR1 and CDR2 sequences are SGHVS and FNYEAQ. The V segment lost 5 bases and the J segment 1 base; nucleotides outside the gene matches: 11. This CDR3 contains 17 residues. As DNA, the CDR3 is TGTGCCAGCAGCCCAACAGTAGACAGGGCTTCCTACAATGAGCAGTTCTTC. Translation: CASSPTVDRASYNEQFF.

The chain joins TRBV5-5 to TRBJ1-2; D is unclear. The CDR3 covers 14 residues. Germline-derived CDR1 and CDR2 are SGHKS and YYEKEE (reference sequence). Trimming took 0 bases from V and 1 from J, leaving 7 bases between them. CDR3 nucleotide sequence: TGTGCCAGCAGCTTGGATGAGGTTAACTATGGCTACACCTTC. This codes for CASSLDEVNYGYTF.

CDR3 amino acids: CASSLGLRLNGYTF. The CDR3 nucleotides read TGTGCCAGCAGCTTGGGACTCAGACTGAATGGCTACACCTTC. This chain uses TRBV5-5 with TRBJ1-2, with D unclear. The germline gives CDR1 SGHKS, CDR2 YYEKEE (reference sequence). CDR3 length: 14 residues. Trimming left V 0 bases short and J 6 bases short, with 12 bases between.

The chain uses TRBV7-9 and TRBJ1-4; D may be TRBD1 (5 bases). CDR1 is SEHNR and CDR2 is FQNEAQ in the germline V gene (reference sequence). Trimming left V 4 bases short and J 7 bases short, with 16 bases between. The CDR3 is made up of 15 amino acids. CDR3 sequence (DNA): TGTGCCAGCAGCTCCACTGACAGTTATCCTGAAAAACTGTTTTTT. Encoded protein: CASSSTDSYPEKLFF.

The chain links TRBV9 to TRBJ2-5, with a weak D call TRBD1 (6 bases). CDR3 length: 15 residues. V was pared by 6 bases and J by 5 bases, with 20 bases between. Looked up from germline, CDR1 is SGDLS and CDR2 is YYNGEE. The CDR3 coding sequence is TGTGCCAGCACCTTAAATTGGGGGCCTGGGGAGACCCAGTACTTC. It yields the protein CASTLNWGPGETQYF.

The chain couples TRBV1 to TRBJ2-1; the DNA was not compared with TRBD1, the D call given in the table. TRBV1 is termed a pseudogene. CDR3 length equals 16 residues. In DNA, the CDR3 is TGCACCAGCAGCCAGCACGGACAGGGTACAAGGAATGAGCAGTTCTTC. Its translation: CTSSQHGQGTRNEQFF.

A few counts support this clone. The V and J genes are TRBV7-2 and TRBJ2-3; 11 positions match TRBD2. The length of the CDR3 is 16 residues. Germline CDR1 is SGHTA and CDR2 is FQGNSA. Trimming removed 5 bases from V and 6 bases from J; junction bases left unmatched: 10. Written as DNA, the CDR3 is TGTGCCAGCAGCACTAGACTAGCGGGGCGATCGGATACGCAGTATTTT. The encoded protein is CASSTRLAGRSDTQYF.

This sequence joins TRBV14 and TRBJ2-5; 11 positions agree with TRBD2. Trimming took 5 bases from V and 1 from J; bases not matched to a gene: 12. Looked up from germline, CDR1 is SGHDN and CDR2 is FVKESK. This CDR3 is built from 18 residues. DNA of the CDR3: TGTGCCAGCAGCTTCTCCAGGTGGCTAGCGGGGGGCCAAGAGACCCAGTACTTC. Its protein product is CASSFSRWLAGGQETQYF.

The chain links TRBV7-9 to TRBJ2-5; tentatively, D is TRBD1 (5 bases). Looked up from germline, CDR1 is SEHNR and CDR2 is FQNEAQ (reference sequence). The CDR3 totals 12 residues. With 6 bases removed from V and 5 bases from J, the gap between germline ends came to 10 bases. CDR3 coding DNA: TGTGCCAGCAGGGGCAGGGTTGAGACCCAGTACTTC. This codes for CASRGRVETQYF.

The chain has TRBV20-1 and TRBJ1-3; perhaps TRBD1 as D (5 bases). Germline V gene lookup returns CDR1 DFQATT and CDR2 SNEGSKA (reference sequence). This CDR3 is built from 11 residues. Trimming left V 3 bases short and J 7 bases short, with 7 bases between. CDR3 protein: CSASRGNTIYF. The CDR3 DNA is TGCAGTGCTAGTCGGGGGAACACCATATATTTT.

The gene calls are TRBV4-2 and TRBJ2-3; D call uncertain. The V end lost 0 bases, the J end lost 5 bases, and 6 bases lay between the germline ends. This CDR3 is built from 13 residues. Germline lookup yields CDR1 LGHNA and CDR2 YNFKEQ. The CDR3 DNA reads TGTGCCAGCAGCCAAGATACCGGAGATACGCAGTATTTT. Protein sequence: CASSQDTGDTQYF.

The J gene is TRBJ2-7, the V gene TRBV11-3; possibly TRBD2 for D (6 bases). Trimming removed 4 bases at V and 6 bases at J, with 13 bases between. Germline V gene lookup returns CDR1 SGHNT and CDR2 YENEEA. The CDR3 runs 13 residues. CDR3 residues: CASSYVQGGEQYF. CDR3 DNA sequence: TGTGCCAGCAGCTACGTTCAGGGAGGCGAGCAGTACTTC.

The chain uses TRBV10-1 and TRBJ1-1; D is undetermined. The CDR3 contains 15 residues. Germline-derived CDR1 and CDR2 are WNHNN and SYGVQD (reference sequence). The V end lost 4 bases, the J end lost 1 base, and 13 bases lay between the germline ends. This CDR3 is CASSAIGPGNTEAFF. The DNA of the CDR3 is TGCGCCAGCAGTGCGATAGGGCCGGGGAACACTGAAGCTTTCTTT.

This rearrangement joins TRBV23-1 to TRBJ1-4; perhaps TRBD1 as D (6 bases). TRBV23-1 is treated as an ORF (open reading frame) with a function not yet certain. The CDR3 loop spans 15 amino acids. V lost 1 base, J lost 7 bases, and 13 bases lay in between. The CDR3 nucleotides are TGCGCCAGCAGTCAATTCACCAGGGGTTTTGAAAAACTGTTTTTT. Protein product: CASSQFTRGFEKLFF.

Points on this clone: One end of the junction varies from germline; a read error may be responsible. The V gene is TRBV9, the J gene TRBJ2-3; 9 nucleotides align to TRBD2. This CDR3 has 15 residues. Germline V lookup: CDR1 SGDLS, CDR2 YYNGEE. CDR3 amino acids: CASSVDGTSIDTQYF. The CDR3 DNA follows: TGTGCCAGCAGCGTAGATGGGACTAGCATAGATACGCAGTATTTT.

V and J are TRBV5-6 and TRBJ2-1; D gene unclear. Germline V gives CDR1 SGHDT, CDR2 YYEEEE. The CDR3 contains 16 residues. Trimming cost V 2 bases and J 0 bases, with 12 bases left between them. CDR3 sequence: CASSFRRISSYNEQFF. The CDR3 coding sequence is TGTGCCAGCAGCTTTCGGCGGATCAGCTCCTACAATGAGCAGTTCTTC.

The chain joins TRBV19 to TRBJ1-2; D may be TRBD1 (6 bases). Trimming shortened V by 1 base and J by 6 bases, and 12 bases separated the two germline ends. The CDR3 runs 14 residues. The germline gives CDR1 LNHDA, CDR2 SQIVND (reference sequence). CDR3 sequence reads: CASSIGGPVDGYTF. The DNA for the CDR3 is TGTGCCAGTAGTATAGGGGGGCCGGTAGATGGCTACACCTTC. Based on the CDR3 plus reference TRBV19 and TRBJ1-2, the full variable domain is DGGITQSPKYLFRKEGQNVTLSCEQNLNHDAMYWYRQDPGQGLRLIYYSQIVNDFQKGDIAEGYSVSREKKESFPLTVTSAQKNPTAFYLCASSIGGPVDGYTFGSGTRLTVV.

The rearrangement uses TRBV30 and TRBJ2-7, with a possible D match to TRBD1 (6 bases). CDR3 size: 12 residues. The V gene lost 1 base and the J gene lost 5 bases, with 9 bases spanning the gap. Germline loops: CDR1 GTSNPN, CDR2 SVGIG (reference sequence). CDR3 protein: CAWSANRDEQYF. The DNA for the CDR3 is TGTGCCTGGAGTGCCAACAGGGACGAGCAGTACTTC.

This clone was recorded once. The chain carries TRBV25-1 and TRBJ2-5; a possible D gene is TRBD2 (5 bases). V dropped 8 bases and J dropped 3 bases, with 13 bases sitting between them. CDR3 length: 13 amino acids. Germline CDR1 is MGHDK and CDR2 is SYGVNS. The CDR3 sequence is CASAEGGKETQYF. CDR3 in DNA: TGTGCCAGCGCCGAGGGCGGAAAAGAGACCCAGTACTTC.

The chain uses TRBV25-1 and TRBJ1-2; 7 bases agree with TRBD1. This CDR3 is 13 amino acids long. J was trimmed by 12 bases and V by 4 bases; bases with no gene match: 11. Germline values: CDR1 MGHDK, CDR2 SYGVNS. Written as DNA, the CDR3 is TGTGCCAGCAGTGCGCAGGGGGGAGGCGGCCACACCTTC. Amino acid sequence: CASSAQGGGGHTF.

The chain joins TRBV19 to TRBJ2-5; D possibly corresponds to TRBD1 (6 bases). Germline lookup yields CDR1 LNHDA and CDR2 SQIVND (reference sequence). Trimming cost V 1 base and J 5 bases, with 11 bases left between them. This CDR3 region has 14 residues. The CDR3: CASSIARGRETQYF. Written as DNA, the CDR3 is TGTGCCAGTAGTATAGCCAGGGGCCGGGAGACCCAGTACTTC.

The chain uses TRBV5-3 and TRBJ1-4; 7 nucleotides match TRBD1. TRBV5-3 is known as an ORF, though its function is uncertain. The CDR3 sequence is 15 residues long. Unmatched junction bases numbered 5, after V lost 0 bases and J lost 6 bases. The chain's CDR3 is CARSLGQGKHEKLFF. The CDR3 nucleotides read TGTGCCAGAAGCTTGGGACAGGGTAAACATGAAAAACTGTTTTTT.

The chain combines TRBV27 with TRBJ2-7; no reliable D call. CDR3 length: 15 residues. The germline V and J ends were trimmed by 3 bases and 1 base, with 13 bases remaining between them. Germline CDR1 is MNHEY and CDR2 is SMNVEV (reference sequence). As DNA, the CDR3 is TGTGCCAGCAGTTTCCGAGGAACACTGTCCTACGAGCAGTACTTC. It is translated as CASSFRGTLSYEQYF.

The chain couples TRBV7-6 to TRBJ1-2; a possible D gene is TRBD1 (5 bases). V lost 1 base and J 6 bases, leaving 9 bases between the germline ends. Germline V CDR1 and CDR2: SGHVS, FNYEAQ. This CDR3 has 13 amino acids. As DNA, the CDR3 is TGTGCCAGCAGCTTAGGGTTAGGGGATGGCTACACCTTC. Translating it yields CASSLGLGDGYTF.

This clone was detected once. The chain uses TRBV11-2 and TRBJ2-1; 7 bases match TRBD1. Germline V lookup: CDR1 SGHAT, CDR2 FQNNGV. There are 13 residues in the CDR3. Trimming removed 8 bases from V and 5 bases from J; junction bases left unmatched: 6. The DNA for the CDR3 is TGTGCCAGCCGCTGGGGACAGAACAATGAGCAGTTCTTC. Translated, it gives CASRWGQNNEQFF.